This TCR beta chain stems from a study of post-analysis software for immune sequencing data. Whole-study results and caveats: About five TRBV segments were more frequent in patients than controls; TRBV5-6, TRBV5-1 and TRBV20-1 belonged to this group.

TCR beta cDNA libraries had unique molecular identifiers. TCRdb ran MiXCR on the PCR reads and lists one entry per CDR3 protein. The sample lists 450,000 to 700,000 distinct CDR3 sequences, 44% occurring once. The CDR3 is 14 residues long. Per the germline V gene, CDR1 is SNHLY and CDR2 is FYNNEI. V lost 10 bases and J 6 bases, leaving 22 bases between the germline ends. Comments on this clonotype: Its specificity is not known.

The rearrangement links TRBV2 to TRBJ2-7; perhaps D is TRBD1 or TRBD2 (7 bases each). Sequencing input: blood. The clonotype was recovered from a girl aged 5-17 years with multiple sclerosis. CDR3 in DNA: TGTGCCATTAACAGGGGACTACTGAAGCGCGAGCAGTACTTC. Encoded protein: CAINRGLLKREQYF.